These T cell receptor beta chains were read from a single sample in a study of blood T cell repertoires in COVID-19. Profiling relied on immunoSEQ multiplex PCR, and the TCRdb table lists in-frame clones only, not all of them. The sample shows 350,000 to 550,000 clones, about 89% of them seen only once. Material for sequencing was peripheral blood. The receptors shown here come from a woman in her 30s with acute or convalescent COVID-19. The CDR3 runs from the conserved cysteine through the conserved F or W. Each record gives: J gene, CDR3 length, D gene, clone size, V gene, CDR3 protein, CDR3 DNA. A D gene is named only where the DNA matches it firmly. Rows give clone size only sometimes, using once, few, many, or a class for an expanded clone.

>TRBJ2-7|15|-|-|TRBV29-1
CSVVEGPAGIYEQYF
TGCAGCGTTGTCGAGGGTCCAGCTGGGATTTACGAGCAGTACTTC
>TRBJ2-3|18|-|-|TRBV21-1
CASSIQGWTGRRSDTQYF
TGTGCCAGCAGCATCCAGGGATGGACAGGGAGGAGATCAGATACGCAGTATTTT
>TRBJ2-1|12|-|-|TRBV6-5
CASSRDGEEGFF
TGTGCCAGCAGCAGGGACGGGGAGGAGGGGTTCTTC
>TRBJ2-2|12|-|-|TRBV18
CASSLFIGELFF
TGTGCCAGCTCACTTTTTATCGGGGAGCTGTTTTTT
>TRBJ1-2|15|-|-|TRBV19
CASSIRSGWHYGYTF
TGTGCCAGTAGTATAAGGTCAGGGTGGCACTATGGCTACACCTTC
>TRBJ2-2|16|TRBD1|-|TRBV6-6
CASSSAAGQGTGELFF
TGTGCCAGCAGTTCCGCTGCGGGACAGGGCACCGGGGAGCTGTTTTTT
>TRBJ2-1|16|-|few|TRBV12-5
CASGLVPGGPFNEQFF
TGTGCTAGTGGTTTGGTACCGGGGGGCCCCTTCAATGAGCAGTTCTTC
>TRBJ1-6|13|TRBD1|-|TRBV7-9
CASSPGQHSPLHF
TGTGCCAGCAGCCCGGGACAGCATTCACCCCTCCACTTT
>TRBJ2-3|14|-|once|TRBV5-4
CASSLGAGTDTQYF
TGTGCCAGCAGCTTGGGAGCTGGCACAGATACGCAGTATTTT
>TRBJ1-3|15|TRBD1|-|TRBV30
CAWRPGQGSGNTIYF
TGTGCCTGGCGACCGGGACAGGGATCCGGAAACACCATATATTTT
>TRBJ2-1|13|-|-|TRBV5-1
CASNDGVGNEQFF
TGCGCCAGCAATGACGGGGTGGGCAATGAGCAGTTCTTC
>TRBJ1-2|12|TRBD1|-|TRBV29-1
CSAGQGWGGYTF
TGCAGCGCCGGACAGGGGTGGGGAGGCTACACCTTC
>TRBJ1-1|14|-|few|TRBV2
CASSEEGKNTEAFF
TGTGCCAGCAGTGAGGAGGGAAAGAACACTGAAGCTTTCTTT
>TRBJ1-4|17|-|-|TRBV15
CATSRGPGGVANEKLFF
TGTGCCACCAGCAGAGGCCCCGGGGGGGTGGCTAATGAAAAACTGTTTTTT
>TRBJ2-5|15|TRBD2|-|TRBV9
CASSPTGTSRETQYF
TGTGCCAGCAGCCCCACCGGGACTAGCAGAGAGACCCAGTACTTC
>TRBJ2-5|11|-|-|TRBV12-3/TRBV12-4
CASGQGETQYF
TGTGCCAGCGGGCAGGGAGAGACCCAGTACTTC
>TRBJ2-1|15|TRBD2|-|TRBV11-2
CASSYLAGGPNEQFF
TGTGCCAGCAGCTATCTAGCGGGGGGCCCCAATGAGCAGTTCTTC
>TRBJ2-1|14|-|-|TRBV29-1
CSVGGGHNNNEQFF
TGCAGCGTTGGAGGCGGGCACAACAACAATGAGCAGTTCTTC
>TRBJ2-1|13|TRBD1|-|TRBV7-9
CASSRDSGNEQFF
TGTGCCAGCAGTCGGGACAGCGGAAATGAGCAGTTCTTC
>TRBJ1-4|15|TRBD1|-|TRBV5-4
CASSLPTGGREKLFF
TGTGCCAGCAGCTTACCGACAGGGGGACGTGAAAAACTGTTTTTT
>TRBJ2-5|15|-|once|TRBV30
CAWSGGPRLQETQYF
TGTGCCTGGAGTGGGGGGCCTCGGTTACAAGAGACCCAGTACTTC
>TRBJ1-3|17|-|-|TRBV11-2
CASSFRGSSSSGNTIYF
TGTGCCAGCAGCTTCCGGGGGAGTTCCAGCTCTGGAAACACCATATATTTT
>TRBJ1-6|16|TRBD1|-|TRBV4-1
CASSPTTGGYNSPLHF
TGCGCCAGCAGCCCGACCACAGGGGGCTATAATTCACCCCTCCACTTT